The 2 T cell receptor beta chains presented below share a single source sample, sequenced in a study of control samples from healthy donors and cancer patients. Assay: immunoSEQ multiplex PCR; the TCRdb copy retains only in-frame clones and omits some. The table records tens of thousands of clones, roughly 90% of them present only once. Sequences were obtained from PBMCs. The receptors originated from a man aged 60 to 75 with colorectal cancer.

The V call is TRBV18, the J call TRBJ2-3, with 9 nucleotides matching TRBD1. Germline trimming cut 1 base from V and 3 bases from J; bases unmatched to any gene: 2. The germline V gene has CDR1 KGHSH and CDR2 LQKENI. CDR3 length: 15 residues. CDR3 loop: CASSPRTGVTDTQYF. For the CDR3, the DNA is TGTGCCAGCTCACCACGGACAGGGGTAACAGATACGCAGTATTTT.

The J gene is TRBJ1-6, the V gene TRBV7-2; 9 bases match TRBD1. Germline trimming cut 5 bases from V and 7 bases from J; bases unmatched to any gene: 3. Germline values: CDR1 SGHTA, CDR2 FQGNSA. This CDR3 spans 14 amino acids. The CDR3 sequence: CASSPDRGNSPLHF. In DNA form, the CDR3 reads TGTGCCAGCAGCCCAGACAGGGGGAATTCACCCCTCCACTTT.